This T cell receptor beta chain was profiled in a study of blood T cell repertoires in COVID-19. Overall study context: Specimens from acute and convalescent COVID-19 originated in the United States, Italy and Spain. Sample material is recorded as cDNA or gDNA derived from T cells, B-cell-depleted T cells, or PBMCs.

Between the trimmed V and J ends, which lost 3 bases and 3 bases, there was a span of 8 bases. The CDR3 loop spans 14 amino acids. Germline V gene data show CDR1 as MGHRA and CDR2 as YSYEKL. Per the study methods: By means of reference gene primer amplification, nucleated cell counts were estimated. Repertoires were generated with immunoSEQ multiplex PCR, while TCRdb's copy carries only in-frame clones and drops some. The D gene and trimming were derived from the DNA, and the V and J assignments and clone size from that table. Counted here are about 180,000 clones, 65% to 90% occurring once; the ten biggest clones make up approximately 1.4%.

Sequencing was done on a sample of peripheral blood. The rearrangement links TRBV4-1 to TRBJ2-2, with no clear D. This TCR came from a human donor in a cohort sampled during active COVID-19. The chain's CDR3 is CASSHPRDTGELFF. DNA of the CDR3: TGCGCCAGCAGCCACCCTAGAGACACCGGGGAGCTGTTTTTT.